Listed below are T cell receptor beta chains from one sample, sequenced in a study of Ad26.COV2.S vaccination and SARS-CoV-2 variants. Assay used: immunoSEQ multiplex PCR; TCRdb lists only in-frame clones, some missing. The table includes 440,000 or so clones, roughly nine tenths detected once. Sequenced material: peripheral blood, taken in a trial of Ad26.COV2.S vaccine versus placebo. The receptor set was obtained from a person between 18 and 60 years old who received the Ad26.COV2.S COVID-19 vaccine or a placebo. The CDR3 runs from the conserved cysteine through the conserved F or W. Each record gives: clone size, J gene, V gene, D gene, CDR3 DNA, CDR3 protein. D genes are given only for firm matches. Clone sizes are given selectively: once, few, many, or a class where the clone is expanded.

NA TRBJ1-1 TRBV7-9 NA TGTGCCAGCAGCTCCGACTATTTAAGGAGTGAAGCTTTCTTT CASSSDYLRSEAFF
NA TRBJ2-7 TRBV7-9 NA TGTGCCAGCAGCCCCCGGACGGACCGCTACGAGCAGTACTTC CASSPRTDRYEQYF
NA TRBJ2-5 TRBV4-2 TRBD2 TGTGCCAGCAGCCGAGGACTAGCGGGAGAGACCCAGTACTTC CASSRGLAGETQYF
NA TRBJ1-2 TRBV28 NA TGTGCCAGCAGTTTGGTACACCTTAACTATGGCTACACCTTC CASSLVHLNYGYTF
NA TRBJ1-4 TRBV29-1 TRBD1 TGCAGCGTTGCCGCATCTCTGACAGGGGAGCTAGAAAAACTGTTTTTT CSVAASLTGELEKLFF
NA TRBJ1-3 TRBV5-1 TRBD1 TGCGCCAGCAGCTTAACAGGGGCGACTGGAAACACCATATATTTT CASSLTGATGNTIYF
NA TRBJ1-1 TRBV29-1 NA TGCAGCGCCGATTCCGGGCATGGGGTGAACACTGAAGCTTTCTTT CSADSGHGVNTEAFF
once TRBJ1-3 TRBV19 NA TGTGCCAGCGGCCCTATGAACACCATATATTTT CASGPMNTIYF
NA TRBJ2-1 TRBV9 TRBD1 TGTGCCAGCAGCGTACATGGGACAGGGAGGAATGAGCAGTTCTTC CASSVHGTGRNEQFF
NA TRBJ2-3 TRBV28 NA TGTGCCAGCAGTTTAGGAGGGGGCCTCACAGATACGCAGTATTTT CASSLGGGLTDTQYF
NA TRBJ1-2 TRBV29-1 TRBD1 TGCAGCGTTGCAACGGGACAGCCATTTAACTATGGCTACACCTTC CSVATGQPFNYGYTF
few TRBJ1-1 TRBV6-5 NA TGTGCCAGCAGTTACGGAAGTAATACTGAAGCTTTCTTT CASSYGSNTEAFF
once TRBJ1-1 TRBV2 NA TGTGCCAGCAGAGCCAGTGGGGGGCTTAAAAGTGGCACTGAAGCTTTCTTT CASRASGGLKSGTEAFF
NA TRBJ1-1 TRBV19 TRBD1 TGTGCCAGTAGTCCCTCCGGGACAGGGTCCACTGAAGCTTTCTTT CASSPSGTGSTEAFF
NA TRBJ1-6 TRBV30 NA TGTGCCTGGACACTAAATTCACCCCTCCACTTT CAWTLNSPLHF
NA TRBJ1-6 TRBV14 NA TGTGCCAGCAGCCAAGACTTGTCACCCCTCCACTTT CASSQDLSPLHF